The TCR beta chain described here comes from a study of post-analysis software for immune sequencing data. Study-wide context: Progressive-relapsing, secondary progressive and relapsing-remitting multiple sclerosis were among the disease courses included.

General study results and limits: TRBV5-6, TRBV5-1 and TRBV20-1 were among five TRBV segments more frequent in patients than controls. Significantly decreased normalized Chao1 diversity was recorded for multiple sclerosis patients relative to controls.

The CDR3 runs 15 residues. The ends were cut back, 7 bases at V and 0 bases at J, with 10 bases in the middle. Germline lookup yields CDR1 LNHDA and CDR2 SQIVND (reference sequence). At least ten counts were recorded for this clonotype. The antigen is not known. Unique molecular identifiers were present in the TCR beta cDNA libraries. MiXCR, applied by TCRdb to the PCR reads, yields one record per CDR3 protein. The sample lists 250,000 to 300,000 distinct CDR3 sequences, 30% to 45% occurring once. The source is a girl between 5 and 17 years old with multiple sclerosis. The sample was blood. The chain is built from TRBV19 and TRBJ2-6; no clear D gene. The CDR3 here is CASKSQPSGANVLTF. As DNA, the CDR3 is TGTGCCAGTAAGTCACAACCCTCTGGGGCCAACGTCCTGACTTTC.